This entry is about one TCR beta chain. The V gene lost 1 base and the J gene lost 5 bases, with 14 bases spanning the gap. The germline V gene has CDR1 MDHEN and CDR2 SYDVKM. This CDR3 contains 15 residues. This sample is part of a study of blood T cell repertoires in COVID-19. Study-wide context: There were acute and convalescent COVID-19 samples, and they came from the United States, Italy and Spain.

Among Cohort 3 donors, those recovered had two negative PCRs, clearance, or symptom resolution. Original handling: How many nucleated cells were present was estimated from reference gene primer amplification. Sequencing used immunoSEQ multiplex PCR; TCRdb keeps in-frame clones, though not all of them. V, J and clone size are taken as reported in that table, and D and trimming were inferred from the DNA itself. The sample lists a few hundred thousand clones; about 90% were seen once. This clonotype was obtained from a woman aged 25 to 45 who had recovered from COVID-19. Specimen: PBMCs or T cells enriched from blood (not recorded which). The chain joins TRBV28 to TRBJ1-1; D is perhaps TRBD1 (5 bases). CDR3 amino acids: CASSLSGGRGTEAFF. DNA for the CDR3: TGTGCCAGCAGTTTATCGGGGGGAAGGGGAACTGAAGCTTTCTTT.